A selection of T cell receptor beta chains follows, all from one sample in a study of PD-1 blockade in mismatch repair-deficient tumors. The repertoire was sequenced with immunoSEQ multiplex PCR; TCRdb's copy has only in-frame clones and lacks some. The data show 15,000 or so clones, 65% to 90% seen once. Material: PBMCs, obtained approximately 14 weeks after starting pembrolizumab. These receptors originate from an adult with mismatch repair-deficient cancer. Both conserved end residues are part of each CDR3. Fields, in order: J gene, clone size, D gene, V gene, CDR3 DNA, CDR3 protein. A D gene is named only where the DNA matches it firmly. A row's size may be missing; if present it is once, few, many or a size class.

J: TRBJ2-1; size: -; D: -; V: TRBV27; DNA: TGTGCCAGCAGACAGGGAGTTGACAATGAGCAGTTCTTC; CDR3: CASRQGVDNEQFF
J: TRBJ2-7; size: -; D: -; V: TRBV7-2; DNA: TGTGCCAGCAGCTTACTACAGGGTTCGGGCGAGCAGTACTTC; CDR3: CASSLLQGSGEQYF
J: TRBJ1-3; size: -; D: -; V: TRBV7-8; DNA: TGTGCCAGCAGCTTAGCAGCAGGGACAATACGAAACACCATATATTTT; CDR3: CASSLAAGTIRNTIYF
J: TRBJ2-2; size: -; D: -; V: TRBV12-5; DNA: TGTGCTAGTGGGCAAACAGGGTTAGTTACCGGGGAGCTGTTTTTT; CDR3: CASGQTGLVTGELFF
J: TRBJ2-1; size: -; D: TRBD2; V: TRBV5-5; DNA: TGTGCCAGCAGCCCATTTAGCGGGAGCCTCTCCAATGAGCAGTTCTTC; CDR3: CASSPFSGSLSNEQFF
J: TRBJ1-5; size: -; D: TRBD1; V: TRBV10-3; DNA: TGTGCCACGGGGACAGGGGATTTAAATCAGCCCCAGCATTTT; CDR3: CATGTGDLNQPQHF
J: TRBJ2-1; size: -; D: -; V: TRBV7-9; DNA: TGTGCCAGCAGTCCACGCCCCGGACTTCGGCCGCTCTACAATGAGCAGTTCTTC; CDR3: CASSPRPGLRPLYNEQFF
J: TRBJ2-3; size: -; D: -; V: TRBV5-1; DNA: TGCGCCAGCAGCCCGTTCGAGCCAGATACGCAGTATTTT; CDR3: CASSPFEPDTQYF
J: TRBJ1-2; size: -; D: TRBD1; V: TRBV28; DNA: TGTGCCAGCAGGCATACAGGGGGCGGCCTCTATGGCTACACCTTC; CDR3: CASRHTGGGLYGYTF
J: TRBJ1-5; size: -; D: TRBD1; V: TRBV10-3; DNA: TGTGCCATCAGTGCTGGGACAGGGGGCATTGAGCCCCAGCATTTT; CDR3: CAISAGTGGIEPQHF
J: TRBJ1-3; size: -; D: -; V: TRBV4-1; DNA: TGCGCCAGCAGCCAAGGGGTAGTCCAGCGTTTCTCTGGAAACACCATATATTTT; CDR3: CASSQGVVQRFSGNTIYF
J: TRBJ2-1; size: -; D: -; V: TRBV7-9; DNA: TGTGCCAGCAGCAAAACAAATGAGCAGTTCTTC; CDR3: CASSKTNEQFF
J: TRBJ1-6; size: -; D: -; V: TRBV5-1; DNA: TGCGCCAGCAGGGAGGCGTACAAGAGCTCCTATAATTCACCCCTCCACTTT; CDR3: CASREAYKSSYNSPLHF
J: TRBJ1-1; size: -; D: -; V: TRBV6-5; DNA: TGTGCCAGCAGTTACGAAGGGACACCTTTGAACACTGAAGCTTTCTTT; CDR3: CASSYEGTPLNTEAFF
J: TRBJ1-6; size: once; D: TRBD1; V: TRBV18; DNA: TGTGCCAGCTCACTCGTACCGGACAGGGCTAGAATTAATTCACCCCTCCACTTT; CDR3: CASSLVPDRARINSPLHF
J: TRBJ1-6; size: -; D: -; V: TRBV7-9; DNA: TGTGCCAGTAGCTCGGGGGTTTCACCCCTCCACTTT; CDR3: CASSSGVSPLHF
J: TRBJ2-3; size: -; D: TRBD2; V: TRBV5-6; DNA: TGTGCCAGCAGCCGGAGGACTAGCGGGAGCACAGATACGCAGTATTTT; CDR3: CASSRRTSGSTDTQYF
J: TRBJ2-7; size: few; D: -; V: TRBV5-1; DNA: TGCGCCAGCAGCCAAAACTACGAGCAGTACTTC; CDR3: CASSQNYEQYF
J: TRBJ1-4; size: -; D: TRBD1; V: TRBV5-1; DNA: TGCGCCAGCAGCGTGACAGGGAATGGGGATAATGAAAAACTGTTTTTT; CDR3: CASSVTGNGDNEKLFF
J: TRBJ2-1; size: once; D: TRBD2; V: TRBV30; DNA: TGTGCCTGGAGTGTGGGGACTAGCGCCTCCAATGAGCAGTTCTTC; CDR3: CAWSVGTSASNEQFF
J: TRBJ2-1; size: -; D: TRBD2; V: TRBV28; DNA: TGTGCCAGCAGAATTCTAGCGGGAGGGGGGAAAAATGAGCAGTTCTTC; CDR3: CASRILAGGGKNEQFF
J: TRBJ2-2; size: -; D: TRBD2; V: TRBV9; DNA: TGTGCCAGCAGCGTGGGACTAGCGGGACAAACCGGGGAGCTGTTTTTT; CDR3: CASSVGLAGQTGELFF
J: TRBJ2-7; size: -; D: TRBD1; V: TRBV27; DNA: TGTGCCAGCAGACTGACAGGGGATTACGAGCAGTACTTC; CDR3: CASRLTGDYEQYF